This T cell receptor beta chain derives from a study of T cells in Graves' hyperthyroidism and ophthalmopathy. The investigators amplified TCR beta CDR3 regions from RNA transcripts. A first-round RT-PCR of the TCR CDR3 used the HTBI primer set. TCRdb recomputed calls from the multiplex PCR reads with MiXCR, one row per CDR3 protein. The profile covers 300,000 or so distinct CDR3 sequences, with under 25% appearing a single time and around 48% taken by the ten largest. Trimming at V came to 6 bases and at J to 2 bases, leaving 7 bases not matched to a gene. CDR1 and CDR2 from the germline V gene are DFQATT and SNEGSKA (reference sequence). The CDR3 is 16 residues long. Graves' hyperthyroidism was deemed stable given no ophthalmopathy progression within 18 months. Patients aged 18 to 65 had newly diagnosed hyperthyroidism of under 2 months' duration. Each diagnosis was grounded in clinical symptoms, serum thyroxine and TRAb, thyroid ultrasound, and orbital computed tomography. Fresh peripheral blood, around 10 ml of it, supplied the PBMCs.

The specimen sequenced was blood. The rearrangement uses TRBV20-1 and TRBJ2-6; 10 bases map to TRBD1. The origin of this receptor is a woman in her forties or fifties with Graves' hyperthyroidism. Here the CDR3 reads CSATGTGVAGANVLTF. The CDR3 coding sequence is TGCAGTGCAACCGGGACAGGGGTTGCTGGGGCCAACGTCCTGACTTTC.